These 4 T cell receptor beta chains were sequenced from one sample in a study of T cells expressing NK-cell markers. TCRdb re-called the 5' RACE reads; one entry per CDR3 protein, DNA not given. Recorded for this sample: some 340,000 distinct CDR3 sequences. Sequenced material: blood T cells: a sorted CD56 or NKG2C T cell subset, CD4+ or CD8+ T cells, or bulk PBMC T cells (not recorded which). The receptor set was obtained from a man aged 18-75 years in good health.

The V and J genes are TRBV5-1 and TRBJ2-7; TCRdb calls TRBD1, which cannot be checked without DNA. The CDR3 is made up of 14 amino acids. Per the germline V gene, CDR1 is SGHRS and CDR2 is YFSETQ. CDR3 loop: CASSGGRTHYEQYF.

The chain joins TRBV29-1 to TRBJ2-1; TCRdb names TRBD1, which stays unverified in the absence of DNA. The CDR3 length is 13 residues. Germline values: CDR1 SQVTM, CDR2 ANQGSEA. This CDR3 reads CSVRTGATGEQFF.

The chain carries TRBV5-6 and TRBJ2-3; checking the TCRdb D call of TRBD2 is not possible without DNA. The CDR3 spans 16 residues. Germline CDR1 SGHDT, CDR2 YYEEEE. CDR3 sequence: CATQRVAETSTDTQYF.

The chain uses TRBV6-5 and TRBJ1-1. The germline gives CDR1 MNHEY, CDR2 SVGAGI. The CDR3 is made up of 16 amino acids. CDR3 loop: CASSYRTAGGGTEAFF.